This TCR beta chain was recovered during a study of T cell changes during pregnancy in multiple sclerosis. Generated by immunoSEQ multiplex PCR, the TCRdb table keeps only in-frame clones and is missing some. The sample shows 45,000 to 50,000 clones, 91% of them seen only once. Trimming cost V 3 bases and J 0 bases, with 5 bases left between them. The CDR3 length is 14 residues. From germline, CDR1 is SGHNT and CDR2 YENEEA. The source material was CD8+ T cells from peripheral blood mononuclear cells, sampled after pregnancy. This TCR was sampled from a female donor with multiple sclerosis, enrolled in a pregnancy study. The rearrangement uses TRBV11-3 and TRBJ1-4, with no clear D. The CDR3 reads CASSFRTTNEKLFF. In DNA form, the CDR3 reads TGTGCCAGCAGCTTCAGAACAACTAATGAAAAACTGTTTTTT.